This note documents a single T cell receptor (beta chain) sequence. Its antigen is currently unknown. The PCR employed 60 Vbeta primers together with 13 Jbeta primers. The authors' processing: Per a later analysis, the number of unique TCR beta chains was around 79 million, of which around 9.9 million were shared. TCRdb's table, derived via immunoSEQ multiplex PCR, lists solely in-frame clones and lacks some. V and J calls and clone size follow that table, whereas D and trimming were derived from the DNA. The table has about 160,000 clones, over 70% seen once. This specimen comes from a study of cytomegalovirus exposure and HLA in healthy donors. Study conclusions and caveats: Published work reported that the classifier diagnosed cytomegalovirus status with high specificity and sensitivity.

CDR3 length: 14 residues. V was trimmed by 4 bases and J by 0 bases, leaving 9 bases between them. Germline CDR1 reads SNHLY; CDR2 reads FYNNEI. The chain links TRBV2 to TRBJ1-1, with TRBD1 as a possible D gene (5 bases). Sequencing was carried out using PBMCs. The receptor comes from a woman aged 25 to 39 in good health and CMV-seronegative. The CDR3 DNA reads as TGTGCCAGCAGTGCCAGGGCTATGAACACTGAAGCTTTCTTT. Its translation is CASSARAMNTEAFF.